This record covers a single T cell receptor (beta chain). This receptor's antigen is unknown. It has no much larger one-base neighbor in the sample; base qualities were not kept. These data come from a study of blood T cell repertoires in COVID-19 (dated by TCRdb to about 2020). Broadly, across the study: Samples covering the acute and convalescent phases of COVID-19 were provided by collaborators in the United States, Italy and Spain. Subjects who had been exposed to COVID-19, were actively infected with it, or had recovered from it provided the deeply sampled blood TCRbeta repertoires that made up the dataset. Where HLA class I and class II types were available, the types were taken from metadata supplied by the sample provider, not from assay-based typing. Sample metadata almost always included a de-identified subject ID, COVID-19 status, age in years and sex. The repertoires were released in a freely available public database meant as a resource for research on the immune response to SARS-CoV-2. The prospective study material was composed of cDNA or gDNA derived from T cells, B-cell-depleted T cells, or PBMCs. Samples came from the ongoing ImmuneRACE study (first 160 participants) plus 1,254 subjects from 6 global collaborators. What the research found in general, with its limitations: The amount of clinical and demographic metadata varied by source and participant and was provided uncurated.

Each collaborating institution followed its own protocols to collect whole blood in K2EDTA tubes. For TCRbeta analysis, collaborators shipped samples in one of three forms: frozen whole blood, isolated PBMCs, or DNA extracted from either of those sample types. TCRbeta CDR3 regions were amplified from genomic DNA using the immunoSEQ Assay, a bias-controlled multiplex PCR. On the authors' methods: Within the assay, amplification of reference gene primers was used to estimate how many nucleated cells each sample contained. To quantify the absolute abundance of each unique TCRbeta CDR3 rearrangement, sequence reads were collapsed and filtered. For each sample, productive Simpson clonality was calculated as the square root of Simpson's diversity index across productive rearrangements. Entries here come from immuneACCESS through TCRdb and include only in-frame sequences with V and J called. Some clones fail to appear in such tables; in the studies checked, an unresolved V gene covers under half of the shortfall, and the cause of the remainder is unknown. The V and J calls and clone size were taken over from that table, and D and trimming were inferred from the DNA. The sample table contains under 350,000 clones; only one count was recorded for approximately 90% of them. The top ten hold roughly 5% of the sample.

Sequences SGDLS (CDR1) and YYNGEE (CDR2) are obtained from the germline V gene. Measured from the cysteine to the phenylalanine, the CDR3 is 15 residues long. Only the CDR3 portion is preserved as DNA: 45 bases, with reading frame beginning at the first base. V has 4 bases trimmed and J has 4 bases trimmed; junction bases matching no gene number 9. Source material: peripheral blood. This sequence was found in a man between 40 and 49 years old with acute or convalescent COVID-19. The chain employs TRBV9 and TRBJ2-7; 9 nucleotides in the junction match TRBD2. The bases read TGTGCCAGCAGCCCCGTTGGCGGGGGGGAATACGAGCAGTACTTC. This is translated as CASSPVGGGEYEQYF.